This T cell receptor (beta chain) was recorded in a study of blood T cell repertoires in COVID-19. Assay: immunoSEQ multiplex PCR; the TCRdb copy retains only in-frame clones and omits some. The data show 130,000 to 150,000 clones, 70% to 90% seen once. Looked up from germline, CDR1 is LNHDA and CDR2 is SQIVND (reference sequence). This CDR3 is 12 amino acids long. Trimming took 10 bases from V and 8 from J, leaving 17 bases between them. This chain links TRBV19 with TRBJ1-2; maybe TRBD1 (6 bases). This TCR was sampled from an older woman with COVID-19, enrolled during active disease. Sequencing was done on a sample of peripheral blood. The CDR3 loop reads CATLSRGGGYTF. The CDR3 region has the DNA TGTGCCACCCTATCACGGGGGGGCGGCTACACCTTC.